This TCR beta chain was obtained from a study of T cells after yellow fever vaccination. Study in general: Some fractions had low cell numbers, and these were prepared with SMART-Seq v4 Ultra Low Input. Findings and limits, study-wide: Weaker in magnitude, the secondary response showed a faster peak on day 5 versus 15. The CD4 compartment and the CD8 compartment contained a small share of clonotypes in common.

5'RACE template switching generated TCR cDNA, adding a universal primer site and UMIs. TCRdb ran MiXCR on the 5' RACE reads and lists one entry per CDR3 protein. The sample includes hundreds of thousands of distinct CDR3 sequences, roughly 3.5% of them seen just once. The table lists this clonotype with a few counts. The antigen is unknown. The length of the CDR3 is 15 residues. Trimming at V came to 1 base and at J to 7 bases, leaving 7 bases not matched to a gene. Germline values: CDR1 SGDLS, CDR2 YYNGEE. The specimen comprised PBMCs, sampled on the day of the yellow fever booster vaccination. The sequence derives from a man aged 18 to 30 who received the YFV17D yellow fever vaccine. The J gene is TRBJ2-5, the V gene TRBV9, with 10 bases aligning to TRBD1. CDR3 sequence reads: CASSVSGTGVGTQYF. DNA for the CDR3: TGTGCCAGCAGCGTATCCGGGACAGGGGTGGGGACCCAGTACTTC. The variable domain in full, completed from reference TRBV9 and TRBJ2-5, reads DSGVTQTPKHLITATGQRVTLRCSPRSGDLSVYWYQQSLDQGLQFLIQYYNGEERAKGNILERFSAQQFPDLHSELNLSSLELGDSALYFCASSVSGTGVGTQYFGPGTRLLVL.